This entry lists 14 T cell receptor beta chains sequenced from one sample in a study of blood T cells in healthy people across ages (dated by TCRdb to the mid-2010s). The protocol used for the library was 5' RACE. Reads for this sample came from an Illumina HiSeq 2500. A second 7 to 11 cycle PCR used a sample-barcoded 5' primer and a J-beta primer mix. TCRdb reprocessing: public reads trimmed at Q25 with fastp, clones called with MiXCR, in-frame beta chains kept. CDR3 protein duplicates are merged, each entry listing the most common genes and DNA. This sample gives 730,000 or so distinct CDR3 sequences in total; roughly 41% of them show up just once. The biggest ten clones account for about 30% of the sample. Material for sequencing was blood. The source of these receptors is an elderly man in good health.

This clonotype has just a few counts. This chain joins TRBV7-2 and TRBJ2-1; 15 bases map to TRBD2. The J call may be incorrect, as the DNA end agrees better with TRBJ2-7. The CDR3 sequence is 19 residues long. The V gene's germline CDR1 is SGHTA and CDR2 FQGNSA. The CDR3 region is CASSTPGTSGGLSYNEQYF. The CDR3 nucleotides read TGTGCCAGCAGCACCCCCGGGACTAGCGGGGGGTTATCCTACAATGAGCAGTACTTC.

This chain uses TRBV20-1 with TRBJ2-3; 11 bases agree with TRBD1. This CDR3 region has 15 residues. The J segment lost 6 bases and the V segment lost 2 bases, leaving 7 bases of the junction unmatched. Germline V gives CDR1 DFQATT, CDR2 SNEGSKA (reference sequence). This CDR3 is CSARKGTGGGDTQYF. The DNA of the CDR3 is TGCAGTGCTAGAAAAGGGACAGGGGGTGGTGATACGCAGTATTTT.

V and J are TRBV4-1 and TRBJ2-7; D is undetermined. Per germline, CDR1 MGHRA and CDR2 YSYEKL. Trimming removed 0 bases at V and 0 bases at J, with 15 bases between. The CDR3 sequence is 17 residues long. The CDR3 here is CASSQDGGYSSSYEQYF. The CDR3 DNA follows: TGCGCCAGCAGCCAAGATGGTGGGTACTCGAGCTCCTACGAGCAGTACTTC.

This clonotype has only a few counts. The chain joins TRBV27 to TRBJ2-7, with D possibly being TRBD2 (6 bases). CDR1 and CDR2 from the germline V gene are MNHEY and SMNVEV (reference sequence). V was pared by 8 bases and J by 10 bases, with 27 bases between. The CDR3 has 15 amino acids. CDR3 bases: TGTGCCAGCTCTACTGGGAGGTTCTATCAAGAGGCCCAGTACTTC. Translating gives CASSTGRFYQEAQYF.

This clonotype was found a few times. This chain's CDR3 is CASSPSGQGRGYTF. In DNA form, the CDR3 reads TGTGCCAGCAGTCCATCGGGACAGGGAAGAGGCTACACCTTC. The chain employs TRBV6-2 or TRBV6-3 and TRBJ1-2; 9 nucleotides align to TRBD1. This CDR3 is 14 amino acids long. V dropped 5 bases and J dropped 8; count of bases not matched to a gene: 9. Germline V gene data show CDR1 as MNHEY and CDR2 as SVGEGT.

This clonotype was detected a few times. The chain has TRBV7-8 and TRBJ2-7; possible D gene TRBD1, 6 bases. Germline V gene lookup returns CDR1 SGHVS and CDR2 FQNEAQ. The CDR3 spans 15 residues. V lost 1 base and J 4 bases, leaving 14 bases between the germline ends. CDR3 in DNA: TGTGCCAGCAGCTTAGTAGGGACACGCGATTACGAGCAGTACTTC. This sequence encodes CASSLVGTRDYEQYF.

This clonotype was counted only a few times. The chain combines TRBV7-2 with TRBJ2-3, with TRBD2 identical over 7 bases. V gave up 2 bases and J gave up 1 base; unmatched junction bases: 12. The germline CDR1 and CDR2 sequences are SGHTA and FQGNSA. CDR3 length: 18 residues. In DNA, the CDR3 is TGTGCCAGCAGCTTAATCAACTGGGGAACTAGCGGCACAGATACGCAGTATTTT. Protein: CASSLINWGTSGTDTQYF.

The chain is built from TRBV10-3 and TRBJ2-1; no firm D call. From germline, CDR1 is ENHRY and CDR2 SYGVKD. V dropped 2 bases and J dropped 0 bases, with 14 bases sitting between them. The CDR3 has 17 residues. In DNA, the CDR3 is TGTGCCATCAGTGAGAGTGCAAGGATGAGCTCCTACAATGAGCAGTTCTTC. It translates to CAISESARMSSYNEQFF.

This clonotype was detected only a few times. The chain carries TRBV3-1 and TRBJ1-2, with unresolved D. Germline V gene lookup returns CDR1 LGHDT and CDR2 YNNKEL (reference sequence). Trimming removed 9 bases at V and 13 bases at J, with 18 bases between. CDR3 length equals 11 residues. The CDR3 region has the DNA TGTGCCAGTCGTGGCTCCCTAAGTGCCACCTTC. It encodes CASRGSLSATF.

The chain is built from TRBV29-1 and TRBJ2-2; TRBD2 agrees at 12 bases. In germline, CDR1 is SQVTM, CDR2 ANQGSEA. This CDR3 spans 17 amino acids. With 7 bases clipped from V and 3 bases from J, the junction kept 12 bases outside the gene matches. In DNA, the CDR3 is TGCAGCGCCCTCCCCCCTAGCGGGAGGGTGGACACCGGGGAGCTGTTTTTT. It codes for CSALPPSGRVDTGELFF.

The rearrangement uses TRBV11-3 and TRBJ2-3; 13 nucleotides agree with TRBD2. The V segment lost 1 base and the J segment 0 bases; nucleotides outside the gene matches: 10. Germline V gives CDR1 SGHNT, CDR2 YENEEA. The CDR3 contains 20 residues. This CDR3 is CASSLGRLAGGLPSTDTQYF. CDR3 in DNA: TGTGCCAGCAGCTTAGGAAGACTAGCGGGAGGCCTACCTAGCACAGATACGCAGTATTTT.

This clonotype was observed at least ten times. The V and J genes are TRBV15 and TRBJ2-7; 9 bases are a match to TRBD1. The CDR3 contains 13 residues. The trim removed 8 bases at V and 4 bases at J, leaving 6 bases unmatched. Germline V gene sequence: CDR1 LNHNV, CDR2 YYDKDF (reference sequence). CDR3: CATGRDRVYEQYF. The DNA for the CDR3 is TGTGCCACCGGACGGGACAGGGTTTACGAGCAGTACTTC.

This clonotype was counted only a few times. The chain couples TRBV5-1 to TRBJ2-7, with a tentative D call TRBD2 (6 bases). Germline CDR1 is SGHRS and CDR2 is YFSETQ. V was pared by 0 bases and J by 2 bases, with 12 bases between. The CDR3 runs to 15 residues. The DNA for the CDR3 is TGCGCCAGCAGCTTGGAGTGGGGGGTCACCTACGAGCAGTACTTC. This translates into CASSLEWGVTYEQYF.

This clonotype was detected only a few times. The chain joins TRBV28 to TRBJ2-7, with a possible D match to TRBD2 (7 bases). The germline CDR1 and CDR2 sequences are MDHEN and SYDVKM. V gave up 6 bases and J gave up 3 bases, with 24 bases separating them. The CDR3 is 17 amino acids. DNA of the CDR3: TGTGCCAGCAGCCGGGGGGCCCCAGTTGGGCCCCTCTACGAGCAGTACTTC. Translating gives CASSRGAPVGPLYEQYF.